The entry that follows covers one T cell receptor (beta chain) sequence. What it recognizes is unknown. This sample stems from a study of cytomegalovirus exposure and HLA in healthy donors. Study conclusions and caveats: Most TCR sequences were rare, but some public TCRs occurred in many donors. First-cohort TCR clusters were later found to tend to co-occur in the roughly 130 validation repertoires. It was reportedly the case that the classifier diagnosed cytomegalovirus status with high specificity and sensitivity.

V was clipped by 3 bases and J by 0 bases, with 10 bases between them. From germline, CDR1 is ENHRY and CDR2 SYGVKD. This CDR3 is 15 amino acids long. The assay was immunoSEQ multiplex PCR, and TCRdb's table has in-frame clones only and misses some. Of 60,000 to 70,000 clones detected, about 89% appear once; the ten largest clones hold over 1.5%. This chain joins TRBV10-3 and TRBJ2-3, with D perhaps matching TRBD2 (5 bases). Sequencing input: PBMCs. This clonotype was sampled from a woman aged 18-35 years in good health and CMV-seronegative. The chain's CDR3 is CAISDLAGSTDTQYF. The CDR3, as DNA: TGTGCCATCAGTGACCTCGCGGGCAGCACAGATACGCAGTATTTT.